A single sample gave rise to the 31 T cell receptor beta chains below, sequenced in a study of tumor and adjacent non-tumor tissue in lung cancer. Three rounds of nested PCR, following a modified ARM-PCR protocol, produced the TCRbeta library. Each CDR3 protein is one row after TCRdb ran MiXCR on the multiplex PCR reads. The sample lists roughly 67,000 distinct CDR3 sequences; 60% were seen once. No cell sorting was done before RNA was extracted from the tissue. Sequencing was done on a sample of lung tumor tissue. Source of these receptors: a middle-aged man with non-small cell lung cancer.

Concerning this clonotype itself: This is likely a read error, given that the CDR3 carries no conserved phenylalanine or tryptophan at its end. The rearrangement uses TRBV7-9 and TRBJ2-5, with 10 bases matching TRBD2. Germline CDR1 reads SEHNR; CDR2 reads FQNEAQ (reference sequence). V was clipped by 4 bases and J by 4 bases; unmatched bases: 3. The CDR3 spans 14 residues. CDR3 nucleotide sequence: TGTGCCAGCAGCTACCAGCGGGAGGGAGAGACCCAGTACATC. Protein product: CASSYQREGETQYI.

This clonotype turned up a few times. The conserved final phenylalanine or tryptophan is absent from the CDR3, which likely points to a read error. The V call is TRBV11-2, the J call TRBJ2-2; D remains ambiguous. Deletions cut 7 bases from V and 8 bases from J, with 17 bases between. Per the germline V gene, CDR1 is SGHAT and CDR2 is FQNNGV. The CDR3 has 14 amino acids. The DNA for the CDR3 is TGTGCCAGCACCGTTTTAAAGGGCACTGGGGAGCTGTTTTAT. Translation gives CASTVLKGTGELFY.

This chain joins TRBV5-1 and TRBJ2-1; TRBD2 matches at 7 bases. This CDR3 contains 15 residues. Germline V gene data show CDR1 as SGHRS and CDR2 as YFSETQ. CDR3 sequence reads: CVRSVSGNGPNEQFF. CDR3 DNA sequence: TGCGTCAGAAGCGTGAGCGGGAACGGGCCCAATGAGCAGTTCTTC.

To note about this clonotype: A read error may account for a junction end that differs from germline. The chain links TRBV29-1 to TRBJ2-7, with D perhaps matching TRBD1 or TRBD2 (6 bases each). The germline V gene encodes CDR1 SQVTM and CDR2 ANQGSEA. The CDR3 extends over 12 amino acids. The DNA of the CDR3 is TGCAGCGTTAGATCGGGGGCTTACGAACAGTACTTC. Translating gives CSVRSGAYEQYF.

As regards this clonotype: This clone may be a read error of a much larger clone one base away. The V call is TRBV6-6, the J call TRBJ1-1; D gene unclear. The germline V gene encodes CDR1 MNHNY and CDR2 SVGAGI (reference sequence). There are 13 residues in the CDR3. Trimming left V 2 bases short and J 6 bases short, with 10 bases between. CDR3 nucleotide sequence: TGTGCCAGCAGTTACCGACGACCTTCTGAAGCTTTCTTT. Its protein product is CASSYRRPSEAFF.

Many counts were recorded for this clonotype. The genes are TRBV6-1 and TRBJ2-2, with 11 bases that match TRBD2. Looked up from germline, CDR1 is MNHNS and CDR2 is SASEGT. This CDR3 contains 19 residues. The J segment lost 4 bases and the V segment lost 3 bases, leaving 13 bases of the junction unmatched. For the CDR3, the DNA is TGTGCCAGCAGTGAGACCCTACAGACTAGCGGGAAAGCCACCGGGGAGCTGTTTTTT. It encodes CASSETLQTSGKATGELFF.

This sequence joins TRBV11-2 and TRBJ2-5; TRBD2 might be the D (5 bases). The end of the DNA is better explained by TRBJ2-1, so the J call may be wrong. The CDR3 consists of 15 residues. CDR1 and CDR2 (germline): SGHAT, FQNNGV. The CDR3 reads CASSSLAEAGWAQFF. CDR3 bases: TGTGCCAGCAGCTCCCTTGCGGAGGCGGGTTGGGCCCAGTTCTTC.

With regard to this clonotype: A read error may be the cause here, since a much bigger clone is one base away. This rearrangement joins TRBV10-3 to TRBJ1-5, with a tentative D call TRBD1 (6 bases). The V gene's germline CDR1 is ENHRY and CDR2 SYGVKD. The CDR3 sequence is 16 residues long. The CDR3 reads CVISELGQGNNQPQHF. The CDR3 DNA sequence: TGTGTCATCAGTGAGTTGGGACAAGGGAACAATCAGCCCCAGCATTTT.

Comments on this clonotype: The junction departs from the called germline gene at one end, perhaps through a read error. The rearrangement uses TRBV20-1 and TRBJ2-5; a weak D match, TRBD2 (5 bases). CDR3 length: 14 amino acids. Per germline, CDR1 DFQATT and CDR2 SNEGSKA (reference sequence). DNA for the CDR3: TGTAGTGCTAGTAGCCCTAGCAGGAGTGAGACCCAGTACTTC. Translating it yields CSASSPSRSETQYF.

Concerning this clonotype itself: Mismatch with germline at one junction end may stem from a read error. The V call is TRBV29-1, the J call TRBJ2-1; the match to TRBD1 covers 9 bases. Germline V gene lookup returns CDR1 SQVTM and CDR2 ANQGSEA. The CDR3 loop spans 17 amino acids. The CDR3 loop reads CSVVTTGGRMAYNERFF. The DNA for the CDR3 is TGCAGCGTTGTTACGACAGGGGGGAGGATGGCCTACAATGAGCGGTTCTTC.

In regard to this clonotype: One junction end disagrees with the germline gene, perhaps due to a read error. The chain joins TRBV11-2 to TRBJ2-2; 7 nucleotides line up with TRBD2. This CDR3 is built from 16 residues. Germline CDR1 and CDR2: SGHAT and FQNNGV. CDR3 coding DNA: TGTGCCAGCAGCTTAGATAGGAGCGGGAACACCGGGGAGCTGTTCTTT. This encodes CASSLDRSGNTGELFF.

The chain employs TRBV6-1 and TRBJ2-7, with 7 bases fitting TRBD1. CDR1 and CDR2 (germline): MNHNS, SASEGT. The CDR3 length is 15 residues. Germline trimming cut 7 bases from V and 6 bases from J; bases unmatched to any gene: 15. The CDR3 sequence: CASTNNAQGRGEQYF. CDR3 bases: TGTGCCAGCACTAATAACGCACAGGGGAGAGGCGAGCAGTACTTC.

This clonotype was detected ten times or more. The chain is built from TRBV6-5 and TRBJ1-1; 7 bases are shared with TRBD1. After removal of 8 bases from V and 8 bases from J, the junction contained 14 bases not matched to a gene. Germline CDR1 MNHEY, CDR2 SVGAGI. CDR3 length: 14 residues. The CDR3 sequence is CASFRDSIDREAFF. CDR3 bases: TGTGCCAGCTTTCGGGACAGCATAGACCGGGAAGCTTTCTTT.

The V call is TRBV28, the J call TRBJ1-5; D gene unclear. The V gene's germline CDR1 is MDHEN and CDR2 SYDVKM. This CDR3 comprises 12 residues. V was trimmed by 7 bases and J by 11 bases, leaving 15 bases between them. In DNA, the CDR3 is TGTGCCAGCACACCCCCCCGCGGCTCCCAGCATTTT. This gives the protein CASTPPRGSQHF. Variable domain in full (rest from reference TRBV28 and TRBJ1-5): DVKVTQSSRYLVKRTGEKVFLECVQDMDHENMFWYRQDPGLGLRLIYFSYDVKMKEKGDIPEGYSVSREKKERFSLILESASTNQTSMYLCASTPPRGSQHFGDGTRLSIL.

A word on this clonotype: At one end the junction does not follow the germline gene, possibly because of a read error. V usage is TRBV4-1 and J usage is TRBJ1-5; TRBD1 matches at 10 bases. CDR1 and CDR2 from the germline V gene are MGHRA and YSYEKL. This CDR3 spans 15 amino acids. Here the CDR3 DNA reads TGCGCCACCAGCCAACAGACAGGGGGCTTTAAGCCCCAACATTTT. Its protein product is CATSQQTGGFKPQHF.

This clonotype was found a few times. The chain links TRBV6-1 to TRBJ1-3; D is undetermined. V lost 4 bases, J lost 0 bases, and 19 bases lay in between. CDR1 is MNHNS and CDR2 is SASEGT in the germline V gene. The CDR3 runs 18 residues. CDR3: CASSGGPVGIYSGNTIYF. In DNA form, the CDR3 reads TGTGCCAGCAGTGGAGGGCCCGTAGGGATCTACTCTGGAAACACCATATATTTT.

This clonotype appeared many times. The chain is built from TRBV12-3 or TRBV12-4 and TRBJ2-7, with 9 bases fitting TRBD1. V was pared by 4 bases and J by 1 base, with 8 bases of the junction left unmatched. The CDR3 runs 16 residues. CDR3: CASSWTGTGPSYEQYF. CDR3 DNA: TGTGCCAGCAGTTGGACCGGGACAGGGCCTTCCTACGAGCAGTACTTC.

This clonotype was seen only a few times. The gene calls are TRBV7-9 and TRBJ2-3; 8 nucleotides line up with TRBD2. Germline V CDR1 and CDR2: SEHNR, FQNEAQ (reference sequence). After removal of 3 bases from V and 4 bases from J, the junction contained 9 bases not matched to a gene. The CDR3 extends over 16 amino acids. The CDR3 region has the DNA TGTGCCAGCAGCTTCCAGCGGGAGAGCTTCCCAGATACGCAGTATTTT. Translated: CASSFQRESFPDTQYF.

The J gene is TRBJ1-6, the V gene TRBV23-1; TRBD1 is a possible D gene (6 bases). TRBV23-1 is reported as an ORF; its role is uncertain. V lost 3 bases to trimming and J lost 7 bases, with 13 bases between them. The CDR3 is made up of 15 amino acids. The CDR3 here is CASSHPDSRNSPLHF. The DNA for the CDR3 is TGCGCCAGCAGTCATCCGGACAGTCGCAATTCACCCCTCCACTTT.

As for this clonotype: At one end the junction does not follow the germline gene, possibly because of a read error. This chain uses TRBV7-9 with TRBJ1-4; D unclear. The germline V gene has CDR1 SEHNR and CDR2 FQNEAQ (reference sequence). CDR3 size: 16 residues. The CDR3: CACSIGVASINEKLFF. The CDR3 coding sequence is TGTGCCTGCAGCATAGGCGTCGCGTCGATTAATGAAAAACTGTTTTTT.

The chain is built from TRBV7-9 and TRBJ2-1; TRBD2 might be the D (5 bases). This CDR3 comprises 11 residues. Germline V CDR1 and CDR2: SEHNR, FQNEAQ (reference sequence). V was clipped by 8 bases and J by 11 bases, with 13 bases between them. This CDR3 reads CASQAVNKQFF. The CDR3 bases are TGTGCCAGCCAAGCGGTGAATAAGCAGTTCTTC.

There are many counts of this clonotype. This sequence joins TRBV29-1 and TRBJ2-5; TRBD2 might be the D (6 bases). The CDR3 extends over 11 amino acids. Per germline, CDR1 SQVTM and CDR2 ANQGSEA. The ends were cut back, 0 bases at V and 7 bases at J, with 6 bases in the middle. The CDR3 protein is CSVEERGTQYF. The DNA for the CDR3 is TGCAGCGTTGAAGAGCGGGGGACCCAGTACTTC.

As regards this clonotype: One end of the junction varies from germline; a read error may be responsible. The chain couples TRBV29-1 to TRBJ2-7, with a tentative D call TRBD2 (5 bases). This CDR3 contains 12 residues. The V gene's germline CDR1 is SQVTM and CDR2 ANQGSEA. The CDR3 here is CSVAWERGEQYF. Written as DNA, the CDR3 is TGCAGTGTTGCCTGGGAGCGAGGCGAGCAGTACTTC.

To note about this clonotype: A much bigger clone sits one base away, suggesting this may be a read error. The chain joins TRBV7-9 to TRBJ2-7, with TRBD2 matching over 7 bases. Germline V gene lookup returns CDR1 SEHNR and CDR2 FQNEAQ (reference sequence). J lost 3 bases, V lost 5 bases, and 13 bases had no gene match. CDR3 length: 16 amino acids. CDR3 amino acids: CASSALPGGSLYEQYF. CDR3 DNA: TGTGCCAGCAGCGCCCTGCCGGGCGGGAGCCTCTACGAGCAGTACTTC.

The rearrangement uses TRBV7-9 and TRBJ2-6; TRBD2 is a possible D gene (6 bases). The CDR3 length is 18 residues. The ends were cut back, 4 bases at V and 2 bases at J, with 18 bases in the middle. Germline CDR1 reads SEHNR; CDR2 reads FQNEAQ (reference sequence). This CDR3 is CASSSTAGRDAGANVLTF. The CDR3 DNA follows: TGTGCCAGCAGCTCAACAGCGGGCAGGGACGCTGGGGCCAACGTCCTGACTTTC. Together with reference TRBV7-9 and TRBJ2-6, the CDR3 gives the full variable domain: DTGVSQNPRHKITKRGQNVTFRCDPISEHNRLYWYRQTLGQGPEFLTYFQNEAQLEKSRLLSDRFSAERPKGSFSTLEIQRTEQGDSAMYLCASSSTAGRDAGANVLTFGAGSRLTVL.

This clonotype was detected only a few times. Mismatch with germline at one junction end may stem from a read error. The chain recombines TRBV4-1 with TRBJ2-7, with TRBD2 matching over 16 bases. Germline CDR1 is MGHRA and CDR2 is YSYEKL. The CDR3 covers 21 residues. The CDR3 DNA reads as TGCGCCAGCAGCCAAGAGGGACTAGCGGGAGGGTGCTTGGACCCCTCTTACGTGCAGTACTTC. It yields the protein CASSQEGLAGGCLDPSYVQYF.

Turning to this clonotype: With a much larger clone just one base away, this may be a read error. CDR3 residues: CVSSFRTSGGSDTQYF. The CDR3 DNA is TGTGTCAGCAGTTTCCGGACTAGCGGGGGTTCAGATACGCAGTATTTT. This chain connects TRBV6-6 to TRBJ2-3, with 13 bases identical to TRBD2. The germline V gene has CDR1 MNHNY and CDR2 SVGAGI (reference sequence). CDR3 length: 16 amino acids.

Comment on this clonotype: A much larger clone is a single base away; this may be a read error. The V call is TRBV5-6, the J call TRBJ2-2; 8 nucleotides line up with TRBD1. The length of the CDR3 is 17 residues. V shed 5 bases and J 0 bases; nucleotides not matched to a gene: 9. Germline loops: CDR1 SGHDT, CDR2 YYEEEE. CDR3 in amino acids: CASSRAVTGANTGELFF. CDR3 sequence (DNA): TGTGCCAGCAGTCGTGCCGTGACAGGGGCGAACACCGGGGAGCTGTTTTTT.

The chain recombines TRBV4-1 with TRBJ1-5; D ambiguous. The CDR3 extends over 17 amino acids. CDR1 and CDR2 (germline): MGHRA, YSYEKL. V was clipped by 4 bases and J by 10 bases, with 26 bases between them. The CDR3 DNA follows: TGCGCCAGCAGCCGAGAACCCCAAGTTTGGGGAGCCCATCCCCAGCATTTT. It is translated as CASSREPQVWGAHPQHF.

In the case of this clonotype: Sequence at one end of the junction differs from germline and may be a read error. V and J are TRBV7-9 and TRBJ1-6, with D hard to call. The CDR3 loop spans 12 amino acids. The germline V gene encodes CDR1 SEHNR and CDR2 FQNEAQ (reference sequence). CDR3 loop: CASSLGGSTLLF. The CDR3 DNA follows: TGTGCCAGCAGCTTAGGGGGAAGTACCCTCCTCTTT.

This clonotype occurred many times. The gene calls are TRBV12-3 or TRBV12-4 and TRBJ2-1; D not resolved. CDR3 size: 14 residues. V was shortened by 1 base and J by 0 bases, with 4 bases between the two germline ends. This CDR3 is CASSLGGSYNEQFF. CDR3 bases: TGTGCCAGCAGTTTAGGGGGCTCCTACAATGAGCAGTTCTTC.